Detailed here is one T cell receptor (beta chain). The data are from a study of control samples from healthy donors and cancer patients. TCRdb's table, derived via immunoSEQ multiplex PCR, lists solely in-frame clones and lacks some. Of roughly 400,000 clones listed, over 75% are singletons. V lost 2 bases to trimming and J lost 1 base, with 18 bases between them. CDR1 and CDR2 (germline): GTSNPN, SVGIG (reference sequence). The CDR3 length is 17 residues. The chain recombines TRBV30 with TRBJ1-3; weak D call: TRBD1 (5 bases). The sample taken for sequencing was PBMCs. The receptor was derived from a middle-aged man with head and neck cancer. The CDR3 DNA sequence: TGTGCCTGGAGTAGGGTGACAGACTATCAATCTGGAAACACCATATATTTT. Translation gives CAWSRVTDYQSGNTIYF. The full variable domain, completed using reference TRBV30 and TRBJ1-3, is SQTIHQWPATLVQPVGSPLSLECTVEGTSNPNLYWYRQAAGRGLQLLFYSVGIGQISSEVPQNLSASRPQDRQFILSSKKLLLSDSGFYLCAWSRVTDYQSGNTIYFGEGSWLTVV.